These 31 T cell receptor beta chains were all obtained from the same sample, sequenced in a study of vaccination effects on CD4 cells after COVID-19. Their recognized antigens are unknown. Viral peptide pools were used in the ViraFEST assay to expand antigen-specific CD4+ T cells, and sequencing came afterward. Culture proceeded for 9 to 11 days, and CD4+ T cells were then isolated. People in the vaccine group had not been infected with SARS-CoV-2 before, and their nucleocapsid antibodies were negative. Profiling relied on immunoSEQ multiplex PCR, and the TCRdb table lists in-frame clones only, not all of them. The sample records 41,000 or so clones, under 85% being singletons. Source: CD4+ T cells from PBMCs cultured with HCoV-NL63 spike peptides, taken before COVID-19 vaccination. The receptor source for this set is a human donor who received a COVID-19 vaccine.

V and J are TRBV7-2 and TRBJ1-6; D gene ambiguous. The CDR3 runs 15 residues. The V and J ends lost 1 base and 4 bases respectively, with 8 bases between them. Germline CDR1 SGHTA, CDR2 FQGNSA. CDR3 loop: CASSLGRVYNSPLHF. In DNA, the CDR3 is TGTGCCAGCAGCTTAGGTCGCGTGTATAATTCACCCCTCCACTTT.

The CDR3 loop reads CASRLGQGLANTGELFF. The CDR3 nucleotides read TGTGCCAGCAGACTGGGACAGGGACTCGCGAACACCGGGGAGCTGTTTTTT. The chain employs TRBV27 and TRBJ2-2; 9 nucleotides line up with TRBD1. The germline CDR1 and CDR2 sequences are MNHEY and SMNVEV (reference sequence). J lost 0 bases, V lost 6 bases, and 8 bases had no gene match. The CDR3 has 17 residues.

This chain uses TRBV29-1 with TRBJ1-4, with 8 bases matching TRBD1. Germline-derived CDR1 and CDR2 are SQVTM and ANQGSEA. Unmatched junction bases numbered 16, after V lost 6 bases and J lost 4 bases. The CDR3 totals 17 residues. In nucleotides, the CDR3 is TGCAGCGTCGCCCAGGGGGCTAGGACCCACGGTAATGAAAAACTGTTTTTT. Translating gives CSVAQGARTHGNEKLFF.

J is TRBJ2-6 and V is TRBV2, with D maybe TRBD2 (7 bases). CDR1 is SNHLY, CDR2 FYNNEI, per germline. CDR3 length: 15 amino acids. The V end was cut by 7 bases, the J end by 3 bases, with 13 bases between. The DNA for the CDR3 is TGTGCCAGCATAGGGGGGGAGGGTGGGGCCAACGTCCTGACTTTC. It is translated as CASIGGEGGANVLTF.

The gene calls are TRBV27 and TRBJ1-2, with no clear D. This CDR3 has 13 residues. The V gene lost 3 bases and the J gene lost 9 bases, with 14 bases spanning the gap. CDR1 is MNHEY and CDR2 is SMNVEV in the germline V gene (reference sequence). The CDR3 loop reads CASSFLQARSYTF. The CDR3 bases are TGTGCCAGCAGTTTCCTTCAGGCTCGGAGCTACACCTTC.

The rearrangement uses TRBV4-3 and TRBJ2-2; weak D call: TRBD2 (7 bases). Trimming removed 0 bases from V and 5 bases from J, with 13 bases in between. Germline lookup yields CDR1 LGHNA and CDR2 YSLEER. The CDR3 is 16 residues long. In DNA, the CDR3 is TGCGCCAGCAGCCAAGAGGGGGGGCTGATGACCGGGGAGCTGTTTTTT. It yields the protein CASSQEGGLMTGELFF.

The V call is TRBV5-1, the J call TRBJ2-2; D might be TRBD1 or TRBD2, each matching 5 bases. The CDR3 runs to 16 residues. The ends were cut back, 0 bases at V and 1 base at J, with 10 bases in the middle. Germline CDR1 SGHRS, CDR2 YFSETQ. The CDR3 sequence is CASSLAGAGNTGELFF. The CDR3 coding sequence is TGCGCCAGCAGCTTGGCCGGGGCGGGGAACACCGGGGAGCTGTTTTTT. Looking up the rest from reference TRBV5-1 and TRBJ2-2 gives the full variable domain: KAGVTQTPRYLIKTRGQQVTLSCSPISGHRSVSWYQQTPGQGLQFLFEYFSETQRNKGNFPGRFSGRQFSNSRSEMNVSTLELGDSALYLCASSLAGAGNTGELFFGEGSRLTVL.

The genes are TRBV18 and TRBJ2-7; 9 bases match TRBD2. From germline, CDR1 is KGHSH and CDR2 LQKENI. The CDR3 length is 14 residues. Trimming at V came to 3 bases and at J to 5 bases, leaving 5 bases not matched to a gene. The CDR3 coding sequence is TGTGCCAGCTCACCTAGCGGGGGTAAAGACGAGCAGTACGTC. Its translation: CASSPSGGKDEQYV.

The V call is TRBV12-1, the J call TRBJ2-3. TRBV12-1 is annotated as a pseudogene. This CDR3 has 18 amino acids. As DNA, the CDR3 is TGTGCCAGCAGCTTTGACTCGGGTACGGCCACAGAATCGGATACGCAGTATTTT. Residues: CASSFDSGTATESDTQYF.

The CDR3 DNA sequence: TGTGCCAGCAGCCAAGCTCCCCCGGGACAGGGGTGGCTGGGCTCTGGAAACACCATATATTTT. Translation gives CASSQAPPGQGWLGSGNTIYF. The chain uses TRBV3-1 (or the pseudogene TRBV3-2) and TRBJ1-3; 10 nucleotides match TRBD1. J lost 0 bases, V lost 1 base, and 15 bases had no gene match. This CDR3 has 21 residues. In germline, CDR1 is LGHDT, CDR2 YNNKEL (reference sequence).

The CDR3 loop is CASSEADYRSYEQYV. The DNA of the CDR3 is TGTGCCAGCAGTGAAGCGGATTACAGGAGCTACGAGCAGTACGTC. The chain recombines TRBV6-1 with TRBJ2-7; weak D call: TRBD1 (5 bases). Germline V gene sequence: CDR1 MNHNS, CDR2 SASEGT. V dropped 0 bases and J dropped 3 bases, with 12 bases sitting between them. This CDR3 has 15 amino acids.

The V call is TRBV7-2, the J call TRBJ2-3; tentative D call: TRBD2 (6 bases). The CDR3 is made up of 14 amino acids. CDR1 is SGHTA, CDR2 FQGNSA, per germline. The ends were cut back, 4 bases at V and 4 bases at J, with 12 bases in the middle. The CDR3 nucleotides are TGTGCCAGCAGCTCACAAGCGGGCCCAGATACGCAGTATTTT. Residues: CASSSQAGPDTQYF.

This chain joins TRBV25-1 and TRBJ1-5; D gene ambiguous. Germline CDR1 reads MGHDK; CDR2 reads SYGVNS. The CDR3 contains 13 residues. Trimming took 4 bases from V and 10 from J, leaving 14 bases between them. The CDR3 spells CASSVADLGPQHF. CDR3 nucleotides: TGTGCCAGCAGTGTCGCCGATCTAGGACCCCAGCATTTT.

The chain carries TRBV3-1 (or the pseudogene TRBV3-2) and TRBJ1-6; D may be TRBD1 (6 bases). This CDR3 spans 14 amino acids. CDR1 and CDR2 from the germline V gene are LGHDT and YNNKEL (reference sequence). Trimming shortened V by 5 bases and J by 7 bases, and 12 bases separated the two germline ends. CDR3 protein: CASSTGQVNSPLHF. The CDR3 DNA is TGTGCCAGCAGCACGGGACAAGTAAATTCACCCCTCCACTTT.

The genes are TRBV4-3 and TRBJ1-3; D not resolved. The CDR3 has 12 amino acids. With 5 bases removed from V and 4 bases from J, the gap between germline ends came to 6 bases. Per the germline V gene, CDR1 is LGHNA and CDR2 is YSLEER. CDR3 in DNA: TGCGCCAGCAGCGATACGGGAAACACCATATATTTT. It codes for CASSDTGNTIYF.

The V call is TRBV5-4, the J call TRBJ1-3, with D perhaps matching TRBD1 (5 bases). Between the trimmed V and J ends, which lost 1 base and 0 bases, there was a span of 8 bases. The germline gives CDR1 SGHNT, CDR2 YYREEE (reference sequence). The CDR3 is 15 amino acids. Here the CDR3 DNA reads TGTGCCAGCAGCTTGATTGGGGCCTCTGGAAACACCATATATTTT. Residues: CASSLIGASGNTIYF. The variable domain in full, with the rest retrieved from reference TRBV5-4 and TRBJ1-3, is ETGVTQSPTHLIKTRGQQVTLRCSSQSGHNTVSWYQQALGQGPQFIFQYYREEENGRGNFPPRFSGLQFPNYSSELNVNALELDDSALYLCASSLIGASGNTIYFGEGSWLTVV.

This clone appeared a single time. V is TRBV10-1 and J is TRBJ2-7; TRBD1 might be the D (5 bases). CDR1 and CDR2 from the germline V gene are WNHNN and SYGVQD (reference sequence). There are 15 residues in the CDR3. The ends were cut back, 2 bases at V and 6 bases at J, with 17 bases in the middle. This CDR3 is CASSEPDWGPVEQYV. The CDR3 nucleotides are TGCGCCAGCAGTGAGCCCGATTGGGGCCCCGTCGAGCAGTACGTC.

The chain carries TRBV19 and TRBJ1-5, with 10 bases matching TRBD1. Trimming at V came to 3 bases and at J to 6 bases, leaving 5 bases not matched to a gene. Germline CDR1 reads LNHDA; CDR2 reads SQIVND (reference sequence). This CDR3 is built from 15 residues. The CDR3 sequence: CASSIRQGAGQPQHF. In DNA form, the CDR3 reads TGTGCCAGTAGTATTCGACAGGGGGCAGGTCAGCCCCAGCATTTT.

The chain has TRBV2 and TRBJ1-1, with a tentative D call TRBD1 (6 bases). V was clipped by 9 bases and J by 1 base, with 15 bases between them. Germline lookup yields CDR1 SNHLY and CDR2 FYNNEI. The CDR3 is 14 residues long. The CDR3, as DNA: TGTGCCAGTGGGGGCCAGTTTCCGAACACTGAAGCTTTCTTT. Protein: CASGGQFPNTEAFF.

This chain's CDR3 is CAISETGGNIQGYTF. The CDR3 coding sequence is TGTGCCATCAGTGAGACAGGGGGCAACATCCAAGGCTACACCTTC. V gene TRBV10-3 combines with J gene TRBJ1-2, with TRBD1 matching 9 bases. Trimming took 2 bases from V and 8 from J; bases not matched to a gene: 9. The CDR3 spans 15 residues. The germline CDR1 and CDR2 sequences are ENHRY and SYGVKD.

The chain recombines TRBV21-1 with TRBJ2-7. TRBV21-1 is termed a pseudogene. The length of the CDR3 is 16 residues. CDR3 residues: CASEGWAEGPSYEQYV. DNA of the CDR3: TGTGCCTCCGAAGGCTGGGCAGAGGGACCTTCCTACGAGCAGTACGTC.

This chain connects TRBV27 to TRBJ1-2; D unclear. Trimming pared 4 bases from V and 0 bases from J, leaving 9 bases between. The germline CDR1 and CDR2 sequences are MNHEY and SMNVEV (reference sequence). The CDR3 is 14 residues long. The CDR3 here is CASSSQRANYGYTF. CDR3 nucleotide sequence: TGTGCCAGCAGTTCACAGCGGGCTAACTATGGCTACACCTTC.

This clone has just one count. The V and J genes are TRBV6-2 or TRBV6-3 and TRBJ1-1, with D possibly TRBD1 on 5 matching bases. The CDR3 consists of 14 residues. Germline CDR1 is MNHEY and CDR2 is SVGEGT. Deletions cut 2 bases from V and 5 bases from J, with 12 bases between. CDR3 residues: CASSYRGFRTEAFF. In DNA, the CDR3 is TGTGCCAGCAGTTACAGGGGTTTTCGGACTGAAGCTTTCTTT.

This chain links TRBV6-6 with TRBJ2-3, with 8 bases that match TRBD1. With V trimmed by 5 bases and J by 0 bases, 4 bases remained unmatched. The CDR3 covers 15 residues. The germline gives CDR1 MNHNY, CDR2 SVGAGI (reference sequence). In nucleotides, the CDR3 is TGTGCCAGCAGTACCTGGACAGGGAGCACAGATACGCAGTATTTT. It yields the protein CASSTWTGSTDTQYF.

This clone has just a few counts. This CDR3 is CASSLARTSHNEQFF. The CDR3 DNA is TGTGCCAGCAGCTTAGCGCGGACTAGTCATAATGAGCAGTTCTTC. The chain combines TRBV7-2 with TRBJ2-1; 7 bases match TRBD2. This CDR3 region has 15 residues. V shed 0 bases, J shed 7 bases, and the junction held 6 bases outside the gene matches. Germline V gene sequence: CDR1 SGHTA, CDR2 FQGNSA. The full variable domain, completed using reference TRBV7-2 and TRBJ2-1, is GAGVSQSPSNKVTEKGKDVELRCDPISGHTALYWYRQSLGQGLEFLIYFQGNSAPDKSGLPSDRFSAERTGGSVSTLTIQRTQQEDSAVYLCASSLARTSHNEQFFGPGTRLTVL.

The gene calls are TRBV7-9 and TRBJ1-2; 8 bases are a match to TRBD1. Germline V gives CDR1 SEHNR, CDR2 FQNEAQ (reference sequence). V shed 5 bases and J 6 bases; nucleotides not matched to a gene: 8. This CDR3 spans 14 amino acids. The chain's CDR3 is CASSRQGMGNGYTF. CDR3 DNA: TGTGCCAGCAGCCGACAGGGGATGGGAAATGGCTACACCTTC.

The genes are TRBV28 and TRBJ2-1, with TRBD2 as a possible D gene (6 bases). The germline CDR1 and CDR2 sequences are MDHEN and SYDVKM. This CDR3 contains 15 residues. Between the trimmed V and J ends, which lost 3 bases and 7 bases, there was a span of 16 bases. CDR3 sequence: CASSFFSGSGNEQFF. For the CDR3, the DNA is TGTGCCAGCAGTTTCTTTAGCGGTTCTGGGAATGAGCAGTTCTTC.

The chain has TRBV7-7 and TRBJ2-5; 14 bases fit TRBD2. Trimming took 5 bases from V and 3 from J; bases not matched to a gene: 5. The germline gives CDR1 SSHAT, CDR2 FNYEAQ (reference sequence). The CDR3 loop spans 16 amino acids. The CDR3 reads CASSLGLAGGEETQYF. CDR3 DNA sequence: TGTGCCAGCAGCCTAGGACTAGCGGGGGGCGAAGAGACCCAGTACTTC. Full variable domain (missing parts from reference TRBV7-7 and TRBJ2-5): GAGVSQSPRYKVTKRGQDVTLRCDPISSHATLYWYQQALGQGPEFLTYFNYEAQPDKSGLPSDRFSAERPEGSISTLTIQRTEQRDSAMYRCASSLGLAGGEETQYFGPGTRLLVL.

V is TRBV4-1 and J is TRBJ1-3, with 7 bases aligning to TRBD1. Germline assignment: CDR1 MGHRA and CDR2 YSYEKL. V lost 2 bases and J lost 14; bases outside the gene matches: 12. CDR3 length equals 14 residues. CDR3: CASSQQGGQSLVYF. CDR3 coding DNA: TGCGCCAGCAGCCAACAGGGGGGACAGTCTCTAGTATATTTT.

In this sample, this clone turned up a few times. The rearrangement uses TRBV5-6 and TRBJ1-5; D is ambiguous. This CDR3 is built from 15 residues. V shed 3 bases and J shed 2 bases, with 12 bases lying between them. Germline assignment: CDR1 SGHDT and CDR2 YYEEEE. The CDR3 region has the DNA TGTGCCAGCAGCTCCGTGAAGGCGGGCAATCAGCCCCAGCATTTT. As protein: CASSSVKAGNQPQHF. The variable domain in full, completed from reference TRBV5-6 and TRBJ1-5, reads DAGVTQSPTHLIKTRGQQVTLRCSPKSGHDTVSWYQQALGQGPQFIFQYYEEEERQRGNFPDRFSGHQFPNYSSELNVNALLLGDSALYLCASSSVKAGNQPQHFGDGTRLSIL.

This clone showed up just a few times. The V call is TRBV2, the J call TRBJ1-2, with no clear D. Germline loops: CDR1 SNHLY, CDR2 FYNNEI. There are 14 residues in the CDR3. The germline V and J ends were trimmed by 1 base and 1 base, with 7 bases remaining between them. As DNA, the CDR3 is TGTGCCAGCAGTGAAGGTGTGGATAACTATGGCTACACCTTC. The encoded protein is CASSEGVDNYGYTF.